This T cell receptor beta chain was obtained from a study of early T cells in non-severe SARS-CoV-2 infection. Study details: Sequencing used unsorted whole-blood bulk RNA, so chains lack pairing. Study outcomes and limitations: The matching step, a VDJdb search, favored anti-spike CD8 responses and missed private and CD4 specificities.

Each cDNA molecule carried a unique molecular identifier. TCRdb ran MiXCR on the 5' RACE reads and lists one entry per CDR3 protein. The sample shows 40,000 to 45,000 distinct CDR3 sequences, 4.5% to 5% of them seen only once. This clonotype was found many times. Its cognate antigen is unknown. The CDR3 extends over 14 amino acids. V lost 1 base to trimming and J lost 8 bases; unmatched junction nucleotides: 3. CDR1 SGHVS and CDR2 FQNEAQ come from the germline V gene. The clonotype originates from an adult who was a healthcare worker with PCR-confirmed SARS-CoV-2 infection or an uninfected control (not recorded which). This chain uses TRBV7-8 with TRBJ2-1; 9 nucleotides match TRBD2. The sequenced sample was whole blood. In DNA form, the CDR3 reads TGTGCCAGCAGCTTAGGGACTAGCGATGATGAGCAGTTCTTC. Translation: CASSLGTSDDEQFF.